This T cell receptor (beta chain) derives from a study of T cell responses to AZD1222 COVID-19 vaccine. Overall study findings and caveats: Mostly white British, mostly female donors; authors suggested clonal diversity may be underestimated. Nearly half of unique spike-specific TCRs reportedly avoided B.1.351 and B.1.1.7 mutated regions. Repertoire sampling was restricted to post-peak T cell response timepoints. After two AZD1222 doses, spike-specific TCR breadth and depth rose versus day 0.

V dropped 4 bases and J dropped 1 base, with 7 bases sitting between them. Germline lookup yields CDR1 SNHLY and CDR2 FYNNEI. This CDR3 has 13 residues. This clone was seen just once. Its antigen remains unidentified. The table came from immunoSEQ multiplex PCR; TCRdb's copy has only in-frame clones and leaves some out. There are fewer than 250,000 clones in the sample; roughly 91% occur only once, and over 0.95% lies in the top ten. The V and J genes are TRBV2 and TRBJ1-1; D not certain. The sequencing used peripheral blood, collected on day 0 of MenACWY control vaccination. The receptor was isolated from an adult in good health. The DNA of the CDR3 is TGTGCCAGCAGTGTCCAACGGAACACTGAAGCTTTCTTT. Translating gives CASSVQRNTEAFF.